The 20 T cell receptor beta chains below all came from one sample that was sequenced in a study of T cells in Graves' hyperthyroidism and ophthalmopathy. RNA transcripts gave rise to amplified TCR beta CDR3 regions. HTBI primers were used for first-round RT-PCR of the TCR CDR3. Each CDR3 protein gets one entry after TCRdb re-called the multiplex PCR reads with MiXCR. The sample has roughly 200,000 distinct CDR3 sequences, around 19% seen once. Input material: blood. These receptors were collected from a man aged 40-50 years with Graves' hyperthyroidism.

This clonotype was counted between two and nine times. The chain recombines TRBV20-1 with TRBJ2-4; D is possibly TRBD1 or TRBD2 (5 bases each). V was clipped by 5 bases and J by 3 bases, with 14 bases between them. This CDR3 is 14 amino acids long. Germline CDR1 reads DFQATT; CDR2 reads SNEGSKA (reference sequence). Written as DNA, the CDR3 is TGCAGTGCTCTCAACCGGGGCCTCAAAAACATTCAGTACTTC. This encodes CSALNRGLKNIQYF.

Only a few counts were recorded for this clonotype. The rearrangement uses TRBV13 and TRBJ2-3; 12 bases match TRBD2. Germline V gene data show CDR1 as PRHDT and CDR2 as FYEKMQ (reference sequence). The CDR3 loop spans 15 amino acids. V dropped 5 bases and J dropped 5; count of bases not matched to a gene: 5. The CDR3 protein is CASSILAGGQDTQYF. CDR3 sequence (DNA): TGTGCCAGCAGCATTCTAGCGGGGGGGCAAGATACGCAGTATTTT.

V and J are TRBV6-2 or TRBV6-3 and TRBJ1-1, with a tentative D call TRBD1 (6 bases). Germline V gene sequence: CDR1 MNHEY, CDR2 SVGEGT. The length of the CDR3 is 13 residues. Between the trimmed V and J ends, which lost 7 bases and 3 bases, there was a span of 12 bases. CDR3 in DNA: TGTGCCAGCACCATCGGGACATACACTGAAGCTTTCTTT. Translation gives CASTIGTYTEAFF.

This clonotype was recorded a few times. The V and J genes are TRBV19 and TRBJ2-2; 10 positions agree with TRBD2. This CDR3 spans 17 amino acids. The germline V gene has CDR1 LNHDA and CDR2 SQIVND (reference sequence). V lost 6 bases, J lost 0 bases, and 7 bases stayed unmatched. Here the CDR3 reads CASSRTSGTPNTGELFF. The DNA for the CDR3 is TGTGCCAGTAGCCGGACTAGCGGAACCCCGAACACCGGGGAGCTGTTTTTT.

This chain connects TRBV11-1 to TRBJ2-1, with D possibly being TRBD2 (6 bases). Germline loops: CDR1 SGHAT, CDR2 FQDESV (reference sequence). V was cut by 7 bases and J by 4 bases, with 14 bases left in between. The CDR3 totals 14 residues. CDR3 region: CASTKRGAYNEQFF. DNA of the CDR3: TGTGCCAGCACTAAACGCGGGGCTTACAATGAGCAGTTCTTC.

This clonotype showed up just a few times. The rearrangement joins TRBV6-2 or TRBV6-3 to TRBJ1-5; 7 bases align to TRBD1. The V segment lost 7 bases and the J segment 5 bases; nucleotides outside the gene matches: 8. This CDR3 has 14 amino acids. Germline V gene lookup returns CDR1 MNHEY and CDR2 SVGEGT. CDR3 sequence (DNA): TGTGCCAGCAATAATCGACAGGGCGATCAGCCCCAGCATTTT. This codes for CASNNRQGDQPQHF.

The table lists this clonotype with many counts. The V gene is TRBV6-2 or TRBV6-3, the J gene TRBJ2-1, with 7 nucleotides matching TRBD2. V shed 0 bases, J shed 2 bases, and the junction held 1 base outside the gene matches. Germline V CDR1 and CDR2: MNHEY, SVGEGT. The CDR3 has 15 amino acids. This CDR3 reads CASSYSGGAYNEQFF. CDR3 bases: TGTGCCAGCAGTTACTCGGGAGGGGCCTACAATGAGCAGTTCTTC.

This clonotype was picked up many times. The V and J genes are TRBV2 and TRBJ2-7; the D is unclear. Trimming removed 3 bases from V and 0 bases from J, with 6 bases in between. The CDR3 consists of 13 residues. Germline CDR1 SNHLY, CDR2 FYNNEI. In nucleotides, the CDR3 is TGTGCCAGCAGTGACAGCAACTCCTACGAGCAGTACTTC. This sequence encodes CASSDSNSYEQYF.

This sequence joins TRBV12-3 or TRBV12-4 and TRBJ2-2; 9 positions match TRBD2. Trimming took 6 bases from V and 5 from J; bases not matched to a gene: 4. This CDR3 is built from 14 residues. CDR3 region: CASRLTSGTGELFF. The CDR3 DNA follows: TGTGCCAGCAGGCTAACTAGCGGGACCGGGGAGCTGTTTTTT.

This clonotype was seen only once. The DNA of the CDR3 is TGTGCCAGCAGCCAGCCGGACAGGGCAATCTACGAGCAGTACTTC. Protein sequence: CASSQPDRAIYEQYF. The chain recombines TRBV7-9 with TRBJ2-7, with TRBD1 identical over 8 bases. The CDR3 runs to 15 residues. From germline, CDR1 is SEHNR and CDR2 FQNEAQ (reference sequence). V lost 5 bases to trimming and J lost 3 bases; unmatched junction nucleotides: 9.

A few counts support this clonotype. The genes are TRBV19 and TRBJ1-4, with 7 bases that match TRBD1. The ends lost 7 bases at V and 0 bases at J; junction bases unmatched: 5. CDR3 length: 15 residues. Germline V CDR1 and CDR2: LNHDA, SQIVND (reference sequence). The CDR3 loop is CASKRGPATNEKLFF. The CDR3 region has the DNA TGTGCCAGTAAAAGGGGGCCTGCAACTAATGAAAAACTGTTTTTT.

At least ten counts were recorded for this clonotype. V and J are TRBV6-2 or TRBV6-3 and TRBJ2-5; no firm D call. The CDR3 sequence is 12 residues long. Germline V gene data show CDR1 as MNHEY and CDR2 as SVGEGT. The ends were cut back, 0 bases at V and 5 bases at J, with 4 bases in the middle. The chain's CDR3 is CASSYSSETQYF. The DNA for the CDR3 is TGTGCCAGCAGTTACTCGTCCGAGACCCAGTACTTC.

This clonotype was detected many times. The gene calls are TRBV6-6 and TRBJ2-1; 11 positions match TRBD2. Germline values: CDR1 MNHNY, CDR2 SVGAGI (reference sequence). CDR3 size: 15 residues. Germline trimming cut 2 bases from V and 7 bases from J; bases unmatched to any gene: 4. In DNA, the CDR3 is TGTGCCAGCAGTTACGGCACTAGCGGGGGAAATGAGCAGTTCTTC. This gives the protein CASSYGTSGGNEQFF.

This clonotype was seen repeatedly, ten times or more. This sequence joins TRBV7-9 and TRBJ2-1; D not certain. The V gene lost 5 bases and the J gene lost 7 bases, with 9 bases spanning the gap. The CDR3 length is 12 residues. CDR1 is SEHNR, CDR2 FQNEAQ, per germline (reference sequence). CDR3 sequence: CASSPGPNEQFF. The DNA of the CDR3 is TGTGCCAGCAGCCCCGGGCCTAATGAGCAGTTCTTC. Looking up the rest from reference TRBV7-9 and TRBJ2-1 gives the full variable domain: DTGVSQNPRHKITKRGQNVTFRCDPISEHNRLYWYRQTLGQGPEFLTYFQNEAQLEKSRLLSDRFSAERPKGSFSTLEIQRTEQGDSAMYLCASSPGPNEQFFGPGTRLTVL.

As for this clonotype: Being one base from a much bigger clone, this may be a read error. V and J are TRBV24-1 and TRBJ1-1, with unresolved D. V was shortened by 2 bases and J by 7 bases, with 10 bases between the two germline ends. In germline, CDR1 is KGHDR, CDR2 SFDVKD. The CDR3 has 13 amino acids. CDR3 in DNA: TGTGCCACCAGTGATTCTTTGGGCAATGAAGCTTTCTTT. Translating gives CATSDSLGNEAFF.

Remarks on this clonotype: This may arise from a read error, as a much more abundant clone is one base away. The chain uses TRBV27 and TRBJ2-2, with D perhaps matching TRBD1 (5 bases). V was clipped by 2 bases and J by 4 bases, with 14 bases between them. Germline V lookup: CDR1 MNHEY, CDR2 SMNVEV (reference sequence). The CDR3 covers 16 residues. For the CDR3, the DNA is TGTGCCAGCAGTTTAAATCCAGGGTGGCTCACCGGGGAGCTGTTTTTT. Translation gives CASSLNPGWLTGELFF.

The table lists this clonotype with many counts. V gene TRBV20-1 combines with J gene TRBJ2-5; the match to TRBD1 covers 12 bases. Germline CDR1 is DFQATT and CDR2 is SNEGSKA (reference sequence). The CDR3 covers 14 residues. Trimming cost V 7 bases and J 5 bases; bases outside gene matches: 8. The CDR3 nucleotides are TGCAGTGGCCCGGGACAGGGGGCTTCGGAGACCCAGTACTTC. Translated, it gives CSGPGQGASETQYF.

A few counts support this clonotype. V gene TRBV4-2 combines with J gene TRBJ2-5; 9 nucleotides match TRBD2. With V trimmed by 1 base and J by 4 bases, 4 bases remained unmatched. CDR3 size: 15 residues. Germline values: CDR1 LGHNA, CDR2 YNFKEQ. In DNA, the CDR3 is TGTGCCAGCAGCCAAGGAACAGCGGGGGGAGAGACCCAGTACTTC. Translating it yields CASSQGTAGGETQYF.

This clonotype has a count of ten or more. This sequence joins TRBV27 and TRBJ2-5, with D hard to call. V lost 4 bases and J 1 base, leaving 4 bases between the germline ends. Germline lookup yields CDR1 MNHEY and CDR2 SMNVEV (reference sequence). The CDR3 is 12 residues long. In nucleotides, the CDR3 is TGTGCCAGCAGTTCGAGCCAAGAGACCCAGTACTTC. Protein product: CASSSSQETQYF.

As regards this clonotype: The CDR3 carries no conserved terminal phenylalanine or tryptophan, so it likely arises from a read error. This chain uses TRBV13 with TRBJ2-3; 11 nucleotides agree with TRBD2. The CDR3 covers 17 residues. Germline CDR1 reads PRHDT; CDR2 reads FYEKMQ (reference sequence). The CDR3: CSSSLRLAGGHTDTQYS. The CDR3 DNA is TGTTCCAGCAGCTTAAGGCTAGCGGGGGGCCACACAGATACGCAGTATTCT.